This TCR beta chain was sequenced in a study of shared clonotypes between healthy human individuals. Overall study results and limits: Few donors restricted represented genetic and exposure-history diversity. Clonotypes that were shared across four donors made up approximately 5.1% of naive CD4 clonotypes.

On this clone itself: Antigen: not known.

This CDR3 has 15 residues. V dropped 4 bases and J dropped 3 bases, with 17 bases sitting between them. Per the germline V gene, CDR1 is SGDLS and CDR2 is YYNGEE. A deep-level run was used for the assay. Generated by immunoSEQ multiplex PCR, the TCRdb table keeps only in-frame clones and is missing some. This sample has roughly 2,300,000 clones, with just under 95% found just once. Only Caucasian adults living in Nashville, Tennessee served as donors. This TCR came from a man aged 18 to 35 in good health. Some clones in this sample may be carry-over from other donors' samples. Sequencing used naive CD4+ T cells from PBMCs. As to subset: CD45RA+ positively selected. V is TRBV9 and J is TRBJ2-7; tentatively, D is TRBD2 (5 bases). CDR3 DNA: TGTGCCAGCAGCCCCTCCTCGGGATCCGTCTACGAGCAGTACTTC. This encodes CASSPSSGSVYEQYF.